The rows below give T cell receptor beta chains drawn from one sample of a study of blood T cell repertoires in COVID-19. Data came from immunoSEQ multiplex PCR; TCRdb stores just in-frame clones and leaves some out. The data contain 150,000 to 200,000 clones, over 75% of them singletons. The material sequenced was peripheral blood. The receptor set was obtained from a man aged 60-69 years with active or convalescent COVID-19. Each CDR3 is given with its conserved first and last residue. Fields, in order: CDR3 length, V gene, J gene, clone size, D gene, CDR3 DNA, CDR3 protein. A D gene is named only where the DNA matches it firmly. Rows may omit the clone size; those that give it use once, few, many or a size class.

17	TRBV3-1/TRBV3-2	TRBJ1-6	once	TRBD1	TGTGCCAGCAGCCAAGGCGGACAGGGCGGATATAATTCACCCCTCCACTTT	CASSQGGQGGYNSPLHF
13	TRBV15	TRBJ1-1	-	TRBD1	TGTGCCACCAGCCAGACAGGGGGTACATGGGCTTTCTTT	CATSQTGGTWAFF
16	TRBV24-1	TRBJ2-2	once	TRBD2	TGTGCCACCAGTGAACCGGGACTAGCGAACACCGGGGAGCTGTTTTTT	CATSEPGLANTGELFF
20	TRBV4-2	TRBJ2-2	-	TRBD2	TGTGCCAGCAGCCAGGCCACCGGTAGCGGGGCGTACCCGAACACCGGGGAGCTGTTTTTT	CASSQATGSGAYPNTGELFF
12	TRBV16	TRBJ1-1	-	-	TGTGCCAGCAGCCAATCCGGCCTAGGAGCTTTCTTT	CASSQSGLGAFF
16	TRBV6-1	TRBJ1-5	-	-	TGTGCCAGCAGTGAAGCGTATACAGGGACGGCTCAGCCCCAGCATTTT	CASSEAYTGTAQPQHF
14	TRBV1	TRBJ2-7	few	-	TGCACCAGCAGCACTCGGTCGTTTTGGTACGAGCAGTACTTC	CTSSTRSFWYEQYF
13	TRBV28	TRBJ1-2	-	-	TGTGCCAGCAGCACAGGGAAGGGCTATGGCTACACCTTC	CASSTGKGYGYTF
15	TRBV2	TRBJ2-5	-	TRBD2	TGTGCCAGCAGTGGAACTAGCGGTTATCAAGAGACCCAGTACTTC	CASSGTSGYQETQYF
19	TRBV23-1	TRBJ1-5	few	TRBD1	TGCGCCAGCAGTCCGCAACCGGGACAGGGGTCCCTTAGCAATCAGCCCCAGCATTTT	CASSPQPGQGSLSNQPQHF
14	TRBV28	TRBJ2-7	once	TRBD2	TGTGCCAGCAGAGCAAGCGGGACTAATTACGAGCAGTACTTC	CASRASGTNYEQYF
16	TRBV2	TRBJ1-5	-	-	TGTGCCAGCAGTGTACGACCAGGGGTTAGCAATCAGCCCCAGCATTTT	CASSVRPGVSNQPQHF
19	TRBV7-2	TRBJ2-2	-	TRBD2	TGTGCCAGCAGCTTAGTGGGACTAGCGGGAGGGATCTACACCGGGGAGCTGTTTTTT	CASSLVGLAGGIYTGELFF
15	TRBV9	TRBJ2-2	-	-	TGTGCCAGCAGCGCTACCCAAGGGGTAACCGGGGAGCTGTTTTTT	CASSATQGVTGELFF